This T cell receptor beta chain was documented in a study of T cells expressing NK-cell markers. The CDR3 covers 15 residues. Germline lookup yields CDR1 KGHSH and CDR2 LQKENI. With the 5' RACE reads reprocessed, TCRdb shows one record per CDR3 protein and no DNA. Across about 380,000 distinct CDR3 sequences, the top ten clones capture around 5.3% of the sample. The chain links TRBV18 to TRBJ2-7; as DNA is missing, the TRBD2 call by TCRdb cannot be tested. The sequence came from a man aged 18-70 years in good health. The sequenced sample consisted of blood T cells: a sorted CD56 or NKG2C T cell subset, CD4+ or CD8+ T cells, or bulk PBMC T cells (not recorded which). Here the CDR3 reads CASSPGLAGRGEQYF.